This entry lists 32 T cell receptor beta chains sequenced from one sample in a study of T cells in Graves' hyperthyroidism and ophthalmopathy. The investigators amplified TCR beta CDR3 regions from RNA transcripts. The study used the HTBI primer set for a first-round RT-PCR of the TCR CDR3. TCRdb analysed the multiplex PCR reads with MiXCR anew, one entry per CDR3 protein. Of a few hundred thousand distinct CDR3 sequences in the sample, 46% were seen once. Material for sequencing was peripheral blood or thyroid tissue (not recorded which). The receptor set was obtained from an adult woman with Graves' disease, either hyperthyroidism or ophthalmopathy (not recorded which).

In this sample, this clonotype turned up a few times. In DNA, the CDR3 is TGTGCCAGCAGTCCCCAAACATCAGGAGAAAAACTGTTTTTT. Residues: CASSPQTSGEKLFF. The V gene is TRBV25-1, the J gene TRBJ1-4; D remains unclear. This CDR3 has 14 residues. The germline CDR1 and CDR2 sequences are MGHDK and SYGVNS. V lost 5 bases, J lost 8 bases, and 15 bases lay in between.

This clonotype came up many times. J is TRBJ1-6 and V is TRBV19; 11 bases are a match to TRBD1. CDR1 LNHDA and CDR2 SQIVND come from the germline V gene (reference sequence). This CDR3 spans 13 amino acids. V lost 7 bases, J lost 8 bases, and 1 base stayed unmatched. The CDR3 DNA sequence: TGTGCCAGTATGGACAGGGGGCATTCACCCCTCCACTTT. The encoded protein is CASMDRGHSPLHF.

This clonotype turned up a few times. This chain links TRBV20-1 with TRBJ1-5; D is possibly TRBD1 (5 bases). V lost 1 base and J 1 base, leaving 14 bases between the germline ends. The CDR3 has 16 residues. CDR1 is DFQATT, CDR2 SNEGSKA, per germline (reference sequence). The CDR3 DNA sequence: TGCAGTGCTAGAGGGGGACGTCTGCGGAGCAATCAGCCCCAGCATTTT. Encoded protein: CSARGGRLRSNQPQHF.

This clonotype was seen more than once but under ten times. The V gene is TRBV29-1, the J gene TRBJ1-4, with a possible D match to TRBD1 (5 bases). Germline assignment: CDR1 SQVTM and CDR2 ANQGSEA. The V end was cut by 6 bases, the J end by 8 bases, with 16 bases between. CDR3 size: 13 residues. The CDR3 nucleotides read TGCAGCGTCCTGGGGGAGGGATGGGAAAAACTGTTTTTT. This sequence encodes CSVLGEGWEKLFF.

In its sample, this clonotype was seen once. This may come from a read error, since a much larger clone is one base off. The chain joins TRBV11-2 to TRBJ1-2, with D possibly being TRBD1 (5 bases). The CDR3 extends over 14 amino acids. Per germline, CDR1 SGHAT and CDR2 FQNNGV. As DNA, the CDR3 is TGTGCCAGCAGCCAGGACATTCTTAACTATTGCTACACCTTC. It yields the protein CASSQDILNYCYTF. Filled out from reference TRBV11-2 and TRBJ1-2, the complete variable domain reads EAGVAQSPRYKIIEKRQSVAFWCNPISGHATLYWYQQILGQGPKLLIQFQNNGVVDDSQLPKDRFSAERLKGVDSTLKIQPAKLEDSAVYLCASSQDILNYCYTFGSGTRLTVV.

This clonotype was seen only a few times. The gene calls are TRBV6-4 and TRBJ1-6; 9 bases fit TRBD1. CDR1 is MRHNA, CDR2 SNTAGT, per germline. The CDR3 is 15 amino acids. The ends lost 2 bases at V and 9 bases at J; junction bases unmatched: 5. This CDR3 is CASSDPTGGGSPLHF. The CDR3, as DNA: TGTGCCAGCAGTGACCCGACAGGGGGGGGTTCACCCCTCCACTTT.

This clonotype was detected ten times or more. V is TRBV29-1 and J is TRBJ2-5, with 9 positions matching TRBD1. The CDR3 sequence is 13 residues long. Germline loops: CDR1 SQVTM, CDR2 ANQGSEA. J gave up 4 bases and V 6 bases, and 6 bases lay outside the gene matches. The CDR3 is CSVDRGSLETQYF. The CDR3 nucleotides read TGCAGCGTCGACAGGGGGTCCCTAGAGACCCAGTACTTC.

The chain employs TRBV10-3 and TRBJ1-1, with TRBD1 matching 10 bases. J gave up 4 bases and V 2 bases, and 7 bases lay outside the gene matches. Germline assignment: CDR1 ENHRY and CDR2 SYGVKD. The CDR3 loop spans 16 amino acids. The CDR3 here is CAISELGTGAATEAFF. The CDR3 nucleotides read TGTGCCATCAGTGAGCTCGGGACAGGGGCGGCCACTGAAGCTTTCTTT.

This sequence joins TRBV10-3 and TRBJ2-7; perhaps TRBD2 as D (6 bases). Deletions cut 10 bases from V and 0 bases from J, with 22 bases between. The CDR3 consists of 16 residues. Per the germline V gene, CDR1 is ENHRY and CDR2 is SYGVKD. The CDR3: CASSKFLAESSYEQYF. The CDR3 nucleotides are TGTGCCAGCTCAAAATTCTTAGCGGAAAGCTCCTACGAGCAGTACTTC.

J is TRBJ1-3 and V is TRBV5-5, with 9 nucleotides matching TRBD1. V shed 4 bases and J 9 bases; nucleotides not matched to a gene: 5. The CDR3 covers 13 residues. CDR1 is SGHKS and CDR2 is YYEKEE in the germline V gene (reference sequence). The CDR3 sequence is CASSPGQGPTIYF. CDR3 nucleotides: TGTGCCAGCAGCCCGGGACAGGGACCCACCATATATTTT.

The chain employs TRBV10-3 and TRBJ1-1; unclear D gene. CDR1 is ENHRY, CDR2 SYGVKD, per germline. V lost 10 bases and J lost 10, with 16 bases in between. CDR3 length: 11 amino acids. The CDR3 DNA sequence: TGTGCCAGCCGCGGGGAGGTGAGAGCTTTCTTT. This codes for CASRGEVRAFF.

This clonotype was observed a few times. The chain recombines TRBV3-1 with TRBJ2-7; D not resolved. Deletions cut 1 base from V and 5 bases from J, with 6 bases between. The CDR3 covers 12 residues. Germline V gene lookup returns CDR1 LGHDT and CDR2 YNNKEL (reference sequence). The CDR3 sequence: CASSQVVHEQYF. As DNA, the CDR3 is TGTGCCAGCAGCCAAGTTGTCCACGAGCAGTACTTC.

In this sample, this clonotype turned up many times. The chain employs TRBV25-1 and TRBJ2-6, with a tentative D call TRBD2 (6 bases). This CDR3 comprises 13 residues. Germline loops: CDR1 MGHDK, CDR2 SYGVNS. Trimming cost V 4 bases and J 5 bases, with 6 bases left between them. In DNA, the CDR3 is TGTGCCAGCAGTGGGGACTGGGCCAACGTCCTGACTTTC. It is translated as CASSGDWANVLTF.

This clonotype was observed many times. The J gene is TRBJ2-5, the V gene TRBV20-1; D remains unclear. Germline CDR1 is DFQATT and CDR2 is SNEGSKA (reference sequence). This CDR3 is built from 13 residues. The ends were cut back, 0 bases at V and 5 bases at J, with 10 bases in the middle. CDR3 sequence (DNA): TGCAGTGCTAGAGATACCCAGGAGGAGACCCAGTACTTC. This codes for CSARDTQEETQYF.

This clonotype has only one observation. The chain recombines TRBV20-1 with TRBJ2-7; TRBD2 agrees at 8 bases. CDR3 length: 13 residues. Trimming at V came to 7 bases and at J to 2 bases, leaving 7 bases not matched to a gene. CDR1 and CDR2 (germline): DFQATT, SNEGSKA (reference sequence). CDR3: CSVPGLETYEQYF. In DNA form, the CDR3 reads TGCAGTGTACCGGGACTAGAGACCTACGAGCAGTACTTC.

This sequence joins TRBV3-1 and TRBJ1-5; D not certain. Germline V lookup: CDR1 LGHDT, CDR2 YNNKEL (reference sequence). CDR3 length: 15 residues. Trimming took 1 base from V and 10 from J, leaving 17 bases between them. CDR3: CASSQVSGIESPQHF. CDR3 nucleotide sequence: TGTGCCAGCAGCCAAGTTTCGGGGATCGAGTCACCCCAGCATTTT.

The rearrangement uses TRBV19 and TRBJ2-3; 9 bases align to TRBD2. CDR3 length equals 14 residues. The germline gives CDR1 LNHDA, CDR2 SQIVND (reference sequence). J lost 3 bases, V lost 7 bases, and 5 bases had no gene match. The CDR3 loop is CASNLAGPTDTQYF. CDR3 bases: TGTGCCAGTAATCTAGCGGGACCGACAGATACGCAGTATTTT. The full variable domain, rest sourced from reference TRBV19 and TRBJ2-3, is DGGITQSPKYLFRKEGQNVTLSCEQNLNHDAMYWYRQDPGQGLRLIYYSQIVNDFQKGDIAEGYSVSREKKESFPLTVTSAQKNPTAFYLCASNLAGPTDTQYFGPGTRLTVL.

The sample holds many counts of this clonotype. The V and J genes are TRBV15 and TRBJ1-1; perhaps TRBD1 as D (5 bases). V was shortened by 0 bases and J by 6 bases, with 8 bases between the two germline ends. The CDR3 is made up of 13 amino acids. Germline loops: CDR1 LNHNV, CDR2 YYDKDF (reference sequence). The chain's CDR3 is CATSRDRVAEAFF. For the CDR3, the DNA is TGTGCCACCAGCAGAGACAGGGTGGCTGAAGCTTTCTTT.

This clonotype was seen a few times. The chain recombines TRBV2 with TRBJ2-7; 9 bases map to TRBD1. The CDR3 sequence is 13 residues long. The V segment lost 6 bases and the J segment 4 bases; nucleotides outside the gene matches: 4. CDR1 is SNHLY and CDR2 is FYNNEI in the germline V gene. CDR3 DNA: TGTGCCAGCAGCGTACAGGGGGCGTACGAGCAGTACTTC. It translates to CASSVQGAYEQYF.

The rearrangement joins TRBV29-1 to TRBJ2-5, with 12 bases lining up with TRBD1. J gave up 3 bases and V 3 bases, and 8 bases lay outside the gene matches. Germline CDR1 is SQVTM and CDR2 is ANQGSEA. This CDR3 has 16 residues. Here the CDR3 reads CSVDGTGGFRKETQYF. In nucleotides, the CDR3 is TGCAGCGTTGATGGGACAGGGGGCTTTCGAAAAGAGACCCAGTACTTC.

As for this clonotype: At one end the junction does not follow the germline gene, possibly because of a read error. The V call is TRBV20-1, the J call TRBJ1-6; D uncertain. This CDR3 region has 13 residues. Germline V lookup: CDR1 DFQATT, CDR2 SNEGSKA (reference sequence). DNA for the CDR3: TGTGCCTGGAGCCGGCCATATAATTCACCCCTCCACTTT. Translation: CAWSRPYNSPLHF.

This clonotype was seen at least ten times. This sequence joins TRBV28 and TRBJ1-2, with D possibly matching TRBD1 (5 bases). This CDR3 is built from 12 residues. V was pared by 11 bases and J by 4 bases, with 14 bases between. CDR1 and CDR2 from the germline V gene are MDHEN and SYDVKM. The CDR3 DNA sequence: TGTGCCTCAAGCGGGGGTCTCTATGGCTACACCTTC. It translates to CASSGGLYGYTF.

This clonotype was detected once. The chain is built from TRBV6-5 and TRBJ2-6; tentatively, D is TRBD1 or TRBD2 (5 bases each). The CDR3 runs 15 residues. Germline V gene lookup returns CDR1 MNHEY and CDR2 SVGAGI. Trimming shortened V by 6 bases and J by 1 base, and 10 bases separated the two germline ends. The CDR3 is CASSYEGSGANVLTF. Here the CDR3 DNA reads TGTGCCAGCAGCTACGAGGGGTCTGGGGCCAACGTCCTGACTTTC.

A few counts support this clonotype. The chain couples TRBV7-9 to TRBJ1-5, with 10 bases matching TRBD1. J gave up 6 bases and V 1 base, and 6 bases lay outside the gene matches. The CDR3 is made up of 16 amino acids. Germline assignment: CDR1 SEHNR and CDR2 FQNEAQ (reference sequence). The CDR3 is CASSLGRQGAGQPQHF. The CDR3, as DNA: TGTGCCAGCAGCTTAGGGAGACAGGGGGCGGGTCAGCCCCAGCATTTT.

This clonotype was recorded at least ten times. The rearrangement joins TRBV12-3 or TRBV12-4 to TRBJ2-7; D might be TRBD2 (6 bases). V lost 5 bases, J lost 2 bases, and 13 bases lay in between. This CDR3 is 14 amino acids long. The DNA for the CDR3 is TGTGCCAGCAGTAAGGCAGGAGGGCCCTACGAGCAGTACTTC. Translation gives CASSKAGGPYEQYF.

This clonotype came up a few times. The V call is TRBV12-5, the J call TRBJ1-2, with a tentative D call TRBD1 (5 bases). V lost 5 bases and J lost 8, with 18 bases in between. The germline V gene encodes CDR1 LGHNT and CDR2 FRNRAP. This CDR3 has 14 amino acids. The CDR3 here is CASGPSDNPRGYTF. As DNA, the CDR3 is TGTGCTAGTGGTCCCTCGGACAACCCGAGGGGCTACACCTTC.

This clonotype occurred many times. This rearrangement joins TRBV10-3 to TRBJ1-1; no firm D call. This CDR3 is built from 12 residues. V dropped 6 bases and J dropped 1 base, with 6 bases sitting between them. The germline gives CDR1 ENHRY, CDR2 SYGVKD. Here the CDR3 reads CAIRETNTEAFF. In DNA, the CDR3 is TGTGCCATCAGGGAGACGAACACTGAAGCTTTCTTT.

This clonotype was counted only a few times. The chain combines TRBV20-1 with TRBJ1-4; D gene uncertain. Germline V gene lookup returns CDR1 DFQATT and CDR2 SNEGSKA (reference sequence). The V gene lost 0 bases and the J gene lost 0 bases, with 11 bases spanning the gap. The CDR3 spans 16 residues. CDR3 in DNA: TGCAGTGCTAGAGATTTCCGAGGTGCAACTAATGAAAAACTGTTTTTT. Its translation: CSARDFRGATNEKLFF.

There are many counts of this clonotype. The V and J genes are TRBV5-1 and TRBJ2-7; TRBD1 matches at 7 bases. With V trimmed by 1 base and J by 3 bases, 4 bases remained unmatched. This CDR3 is 14 amino acids long. Germline V lookup: CDR1 SGHRS, CDR2 YFSETQ. For the CDR3, the DNA is TGCGCCAGCAGCTTGACGGGACAGCTCTACGAGCAGTACTTC. Encoded protein: CASSLTGQLYEQYF.

The chain is built from TRBV25-1 and TRBJ1-1, with D maybe TRBD1 (5 bases). The CDR3 consists of 11 residues. V lost 7 bases to trimming and J lost 10 bases, with 13 bases between them. The germline gives CDR1 MGHDK, CDR2 SYGVNS. Written as DNA, the CDR3 is TGTGCCAGCAACCGGGGGGGGAGAGCTTTCTTT. This encodes CASNRGGRAFF.

In its sample, this clonotype was seen a few times. The V and J genes are TRBV7-9 and TRBJ1-3; D is perhaps TRBD1 (6 bases). The V gene lost 5 bases and the J gene lost 4 bases, with 15 bases spanning the gap. Germline lookup yields CDR1 SEHNR and CDR2 FQNEAQ (reference sequence). The length of the CDR3 is 15 residues. The CDR3 DNA is TGTGCCAGCAGCCCCCAGAGGGGGTCGGGAAACACCATATATTTT. It codes for CASSPQRGSGNTIYF. The complete variable domain, with remaining parts taken from reference TRBV7-9 and TRBJ1-3, reads DTGVSQNPRHKITKRGQNVTFRCDPISEHNRLYWYRQTLGQGPEFLTYFQNEAQLEKSRLLSDRFSAERPKGSFSTLEIQRTEQGDSAMYLCASSPQRGSGNTIYFGEGSWLTVV.

This clonotype appeared a few times. The CDR3 nucleotides are TGCGCCAGCTCGCAGAGTAATGAAAAACTGTTTTTT. Translated: CASSQSNEKLFF. The genes are TRBV10-2 and TRBJ1-4, with no clear D. CDR3 size: 12 residues. Germline-derived CDR1 and CDR2 are WSHSY and SAAADI. Trimming removed 8 bases from V and 4 bases from J, with 8 bases in between.